The 16 T cell receptor beta chains in this list originate from one sample, sequenced in a study of OX40 agonist ivuxolimab in advanced cancers. This table comes from immunoSEQ multiplex PCR, and its TCRdb copy is limited to in-frame clones, with some not included. The data show some 54,000 clones, with over 75% seen just once and 5% to 7.5% held by the top ten. The specimen was CD4+ or CD8+ T cells sorted from blood, collected in a trial of the OX40 agonist ivuxolimab. These receptors were collected from an adult with an advanced solid tumor such as melanoma, head and neck, liver or kidney cancer.

This clone was detected only a few times. The chain couples TRBV9 to TRBJ1-2; D unresolved. In germline, CDR1 is SGDLS, CDR2 YYNGEE. The V end lost 3 bases, the J end lost 8 bases, and 11 bases lay between the germline ends. The CDR3 is made up of 12 amino acids. CDR3 sequence: CASSANGQGYTF. CDR3 bases: TGTGCCAGCAGCGCGAACGGGCAGGGCTACACCTTC.

The chain carries TRBV18 and TRBJ1-2; the D gene is possibly TRBD1 (6 bases). CDR1 and CDR2 (germline): KGHSH, LQKENI. The ends were cut back, 0 bases at V and 5 bases at J, with 13 bases in the middle. The CDR3 totals 15 residues. The CDR3 here is CASSPPTTGRYGYTF. In DNA, the CDR3 is TGTGCCAGCTCACCACCAACTACAGGGAGGTATGGCTACACCTTC.

V gene TRBV27 combines with J gene TRBJ2-7; D uncertain. Germline CDR1 and CDR2: MNHEY and SMNVEV (reference sequence). CDR3 length: 14 amino acids. V lost 4 bases and J 3 bases, leaving 13 bases between the germline ends. For the CDR3, the DNA is TGTGCCAGCAGTTCCGGATTCGCCGGCTACGAGCAGTACTTC. It is translated as CASSSGFAGYEQYF.

This clone has just a few counts. The DNA for the CDR3 is TGTGCCAGCAGCTTCTCGGGGGTAACTGAAGCTTTCTTT. It encodes CASSFSGVTEAFF. The J gene is TRBJ1-1, the V gene TRBV11-2; maybe TRBD1 (5 bases). V lost 3 bases and J 5 bases, leaving 10 bases between the germline ends. The CDR3 runs 13 residues. The germline CDR1 and CDR2 sequences are SGHAT and FQNNGV.

The chain links TRBV5-1 to TRBJ2-5; maybe TRBD1 (5 bases). Trimming pared 4 bases from V and 5 bases from J, leaving 12 bases between. Germline V gene sequence: CDR1 SGHRS, CDR2 YFSETQ. This CDR3 comprises 13 residues. Here the CDR3 DNA reads TGCGCCAGCAGCCCTGACAGACGGGAGACCCAGTACTTC. Translation gives CASSPDRRETQYF.

This clone appeared a single time. The chain combines TRBV6-1 with TRBJ2-6, with D maybe TRBD2 (5 bases). Trimming pared 6 bases from V and 7 bases from J, leaving 7 bases between. The germline V gene has CDR1 MNHNS and CDR2 SASEGT. CDR3 length equals 12 residues. The CDR3 DNA reads TGTGCCAGCAGGCCGGGAGCCAACGTCCTGACTTTC. Amino acid sequence: CASRPGANVLTF.

The gene calls are TRBV10-3 and TRBJ2-2, with 9 bases fitting TRBD2. Germline V CDR1 and CDR2: ENHRY, SYGVKD. This CDR3 is 15 amino acids long. The trim removed 6 bases at V and 2 bases at J, leaving 4 bases unmatched. This CDR3 is CAISASGDNTGELFF. CDR3 in DNA: TGTGCCATCAGCGCTAGCGGGGACAACACCGGGGAGCTGTTTTTT.

This chain connects TRBV6-5 to TRBJ1-5; TRBD1 aligns across 10 bases. Germline-derived CDR1 and CDR2 are MNHEY and SVGAGI. The ends lost 2 bases at V and 5 bases at J; junction bases unmatched: 3. The CDR3 totals 15 residues. The CDR3 spells CASSYRGTGDQPQHF. CDR3 in DNA: TGTGCCAGCAGTTACAGAGGGACAGGGGATCAGCCCCAGCATTTT.

This clone was observed a single time. The chain employs TRBV18 and TRBJ1-2, with 9 bases lining up with TRBD1. The CDR3 extends over 13 amino acids. CDR1 KGHSH and CDR2 LQKENI come from the germline V gene. Trimming removed 3 bases from V and 6 bases from J; junction bases left unmatched: 2. The CDR3 DNA sequence: TGTGCCAGCTCACCGGGACAGGGAGATGGCTACACCTTC. Encoded protein: CASSPGQGDGYTF.

This clone was counted only a few times. This sequence joins TRBV15 and TRBJ2-3; 10 bases align to TRBD2. The germline V gene encodes CDR1 LNHNV and CDR2 YYDKDF (reference sequence). Trimming at V came to 6 bases and at J to 1 base, leaving 13 bases not matched to a gene. CDR3 length: 18 amino acids. In nucleotides, the CDR3 is TGTGCCACCAGAAGGCTAGCGGGAGCCGCCAGGGGCACAGATACGCAGTATTTT. Amino acids: CATRRLAGAARGTDTQYF.

J is TRBJ1-4 and V is TRBV28; TRBD1 aligns across 9 bases. V lost 2 bases, J lost 6 bases, and 7 bases stayed unmatched. CDR1 and CDR2 (germline): MDHEN, SYDVKM. This CDR3 has 16 residues. The DNA of the CDR3 is TGTGCCAGCAGTTTAATAGGGACAGGGTCCGATGAAAAACTGTTTTTT. Amino acids: CASSLIGTGSDEKLFF.

The chain links TRBV6-6 to TRBJ1-2, with 7 nucleotides matching TRBD1. CDR3 length equals 13 residues. Losses at the gene ends were 10 bases for V and 4 bases for J; bases not matched to a gene: 9. CDR1 is MNHNY, CDR2 SVGAGI, per germline (reference sequence). Written as DNA, the CDR3 is TGTGCCACCTTAACAGGGGACGCCTATGGCTACACCTTC. This sequence encodes CATLTGDAYGYTF.

This clone was detected once. The chain recombines TRBV9 with TRBJ1-3; a possible D gene is TRBD1 (6 bases). CDR1 is SGDLS, CDR2 YYNGEE, per germline. The CDR3 spans 14 residues. Trimming took 4 bases from V and 0 from J, leaving 8 bases between them. CDR3 sequence: CASSRQDSGNTIYF. CDR3 nucleotides: TGTGCCAGCAGCCGACAGGACTCTGGAAACACCATATATTTT.

This sequence joins TRBV15 and TRBJ1-2; TRBD1 matches 9 bases. The length of the CDR3 is 17 residues. CDR1 is LNHNV, CDR2 YYDKDF, per germline (reference sequence). Losses at the gene ends were 1 base for V and 5 bases for J; bases not matched to a gene: 11. The CDR3 DNA reads as TGTGCCACCAGCAGAGGCGCCACAGGGGGCGCAGGGTATGGCTACACCTTC. Protein product: CATSRGATGGAGYGYTF.

The J gene is TRBJ2-7, the V gene TRBV11-2; 9 nucleotides match TRBD1. The ends lost 4 bases at V and 6 bases at J; junction bases unmatched: 7. The CDR3 has 14 amino acids. Germline V gene lookup returns CDR1 SGHAT and CDR2 FQNNGV. CDR3 bases: TGTGCCAGCAGCTCCTTGCGGACAGGGGTCGAGCAGTACTTC. Protein: CASSSLRTGVEQYF.

The chain recombines TRBV12-5 with TRBJ2-3, with 10 bases aligning to TRBD1. The CDR3 covers 16 residues. Germline CDR1 reads LGHNT; CDR2 reads FRNRAP. Trimming removed 4 bases from V and 3 bases from J; junction bases left unmatched: 7. This CDR3 reads CASGSPTGGSTDTQYF. In DNA form, the CDR3 reads TGTGCTAGTGGTTCCCCGACAGGGGGCAGTACAGATACGCAGTATTTT.